A selection of T cell receptor beta chains follows, all from one sample in a study of blood T cell repertoires in COVID-19. Clones were sequenced by immunoSEQ multiplex PCR, and TCRdb holds only the in-frame ones, with some missing. The sample has some 99,000 clones, approximately 90% seen once. Sequences were obtained from peripheral blood. These receptors all stem from a human donor with COVID-19, enrolled during active disease. The donor label of this sample is uncertain. Each CDR3 is given with its conserved first and last residue. The D gene is left open where the match is weak. Clone size appears in some rows only: once, few, many, or a class for an expanded clone.

d_gene	j_gene	v_gene	abundance	CDR3aa	CDR3nt
.	TRBJ1-3	TRBV4-1	.	CASRPNSLSSGNTIYF	TGCGCCAGCAGGCCGAACAGCCTTAGCTCTGGAAACACCATATATTTT
TRBD1	TRBJ2-3	TRBV10-3	.	CAISQGGMTDTQYF	TGTGCCATCAGTCAAGGGGGCATGACAGATACGCAGTATTTT
TRBD1	TRBJ1-2	TRBV3-1/TRBV3-2	.	CASSRTGTAYWGYTF	TGTGCCAGCAGCCGAACCGGGACAGCCTATTGGGGCTACACCTTC
.	TRBJ1-2	TRBV5-1	.	CASSLEAGSVGGYTF	TGCGCCAGCAGCTTGGAGGCGGGGTCCGTAGGAGGCTACACCTTC
.	TRBJ1-1	TRBV2	.	CASSEGRGRAEAFF	TGTGCCAGCAGTGAAGGGAGGGGTAGGGCTGAAGCTTTCTTT
.	TRBJ1-2	TRBV2	.	CASSEPLDNYGYTF	TGTGCCAGCAGTGAACCCCTAGATAACTATGGCTACACCTTC
TRBD2	TRBJ2-7	TRBV5-1	.	CASSPDGRGYEQYF	TGCGCCAGCAGCCCGGATGGGCGGGGGTACGAGCAGTACTTC
.	TRBJ1-6	TRBV2	.	CASEGTGSNSPLHF	TGTGCCAGCGAGGGAACAGGGTCCAATTCACCCCTCCACTTT
.	TRBJ1-2	TRBV12-3/TRBV12-4	.	CASSRVYGYTF	TGTGCCAGCAGCAGGGTCTATGGCTACACCTTC
TRBD1	TRBJ1-1	TRBV5-5	.	CASSYGQGLNTEAFF	TGTGCCAGCAGCTATGGACAGGGGCTGAACACTGAAGCTTTCTTT
TRBD2	TRBJ2-7	TRBV10-2	.	CASSVASGGAYEQYF	TGCGCCAGCAGTGTCGCTAGCGGGGGGGCCTACGAGCAGTACTTC
.	TRBJ1-4	TRBV9	.	CASSVDITASGEKLFF	TGTGCCAGCAGCGTAGATATCACCGCTAGTGGGGAAAAACTGTTTTTT
.	TRBJ1-5	TRBV6-5	few	CASSFSPDQPQHF	TGTGCCAGCAGTTTTTCCCCAGATCAGCCCCAGCATTTT
.	TRBJ2-6	TRBV12-5	few	CASGLVQGDLHSGANVLTF	TGTGCTAGTGGTTTGGTACAAGGGGACTTGCACTCTGGGGCCAACGTCCTGACTTTC
TRBD1	TRBJ1-3	TRBV29-1	.	CSVYPGTGDGNTIYF	TGCAGCGTTTACCCCGGGACAGGGGATGGAAACACCATATATTTT
.	TRBJ2-5	TRBV18	once	CASSGETQYF	TGTGCCAGCTCAGGCGAGACCCAGTACTTC
.	TRBJ2-2	TRBV5-1	.	CASSGLADTGELFF	TGCGCCAGCAGCGGATTAGCGGACACCGGGGAGCTGTTTTTT
.	TRBJ1-3	TRBV6-1	.	CASSEAGVGSSGNTIYF	TGTGCCAGCAGTGAAGCGGGCGTGGGGAGCTCTGGAAACACCATATATTTT
.	TRBJ2-2	TRBV12-3/TRBV12-4	.	CASSGGNTGELFF	TGTGCCAGCAGTGGAGGGAACACCGGGGAGCTGTTTTTT
TRBD1	TRBJ1-2	TRBV30	.	CAWRTGTGGDGYTF	TGTGCCTGGAGGACGGGGACAGGGGGCGATGGCTACACCTTC
.	TRBJ2-7	TRBV3-1/TRBV3-2	.	CASSRTGAGSYEQYF	TGTGCCAGCAGCCGCACAGGGGCGGGGTCCTACGAGCAGTACTTC
.	TRBJ1-5	TRBV5-1	.	CASSSRGEDNQPQHF	TGCGCCAGCAGCTCCCGAGGAGAAGACAATCAGCCCCAGCATTTT
.	TRBJ2-2	TRBV15	.	CATSREQDSPANTGELFF	TGTGCCACCAGCAGAGAACAGGACAGCCCCGCGAACACCGGGGAGCTGTTTTTT
.	TRBJ2-3	TRBV10-3	.	CAISALGGVSTDTQYF	TGTGCCATCAGTGCCCTGGGCGGGGTGAGCACAGATACGCAGTATTTT
.	TRBJ1-2	TRBV5-1	.	CASSLEGNYGYTF	TGCGCCAGCAGCTTGGAGGGGAACTATGGCTACACCTTC
.	TRBJ1-1	TRBV10-3	.	CAISPLQGIDTEAFF	TGTGCCATCAGCCCTTTACAGGGAATTGACACTGAAGCTTTCTTT
.	TRBJ2-1	TRBV15	.	CATSTDQNEQFF	TGTGCCACCAGCACAGACCAGAATGAGCAGTTCTTC
TRBD2	TRBJ2-3	TRBV30	.	CAWCRTSGRGDTQYF	TGTGCCTGGTGTCGGACTAGCGGGAGGGGAGATACGCAGTATTTT
.	TRBJ2-7	TRBV11-2	.	CASSLDPNSRSYEQYF	TGTGCCAGCAGCTTAGATCCGAACAGTCGTTCCTACGAGCAGTACTTC
.	TRBJ1-6	TRBV12-5	.	CASGGQYNSPLHF	TGTGCTAGTGGTGGACAGTATAATTCACCCCTCCACTTT
TRBD1	TRBJ1-2	TRBV11-2	.	CASSQPGQGAGVAGYTF	TGTGCCAGCAGCCAGCCGGGACAGGGGGCTGGTGTGGCTGGCTACACCTTC
TRBD2	TRBJ2-2	TRBV5-1	.	CASSFTSVKTGELFF	TGCGCCAGCAGCTTTACTAGCGTGAAAACCGGGGAGCTGTTTTTT
.	TRBJ1-6	TRBV6-5	.	CASRRSYNSPLHF	TGTGCCAGCAGGCGGTCCTATAATTCACCCCTCCACTTT
TRBD1	TRBJ1-2	TRBV3-1/TRBV3-2	.	CASSQGTGSERTF	TGTGCCAGCAGCCAAGGGACAGGGTCGGAGCGCACCTTC
TRBD1	TRBJ1-2	TRBV27	.	CASTSFFRDRGDGYTF	TGTGCCAGCACTTCGTTCTTTAGGGACAGGGGTGATGGCTACACCTTC
.	TRBJ1-6	TRBV5-1	.	CASSLEGQGNSPLHF	TGCGCCAGCAGCTTGGAGGGGCAGGGGAATTCACCCCTCCACTTT
.	TRBJ1-1	TRBV15	.	CATSRNRDKNTEAFF	TGTGCCACCAGCAGAAACCGGGACAAGAACACTGAAGCTTTCTTT
TRBD2	TRBJ2-3	TRBV13	.	CASSSRGTGPRGGTTDTQYF	TGTGCCAGCAGCTCCCGTGGCACGGGGCCTCGCGGGGGAACCACAGATACGCAGTATTTT
.	TRBJ1-5	TRBV11-2	.	CASSPQADQPQHF	TGTGCCAGCAGCCCCCAAGCGGATCAGCCCCAGCATTTT
.	TRBJ2-5	TRBV10-1	once	CASSAGQPGRETQYF	TGCGCCAGCAGCGCCGGACAGCCCGGTAGGGAGACCCAGTACTTC
.	TRBJ1-6	TRBV7-9	.	CASSAYLNSPLHF	TGTGCCAGCAGCGCCTACCTTAATTCACCCCTCCACTTT
.	TRBJ1-4	TRBV30	.	CAWKSGREKLFF	TGTGCCTGGAAGTCAGGGAGGGAAAAACTGTTTTTT
.	TRBJ1-2	TRBV20-1	.	CSASRNRDTRYTF	TGCAGTGCTAGTAGAAACAGGGATACGCGCTACACCTTC
.	TRBJ2-1	TRBV5-4	.	CASSLSPGYNEQFF	TGTGCCAGCAGCTTGAGTCCAGGATACAATGAGCAGTTCTTC
TRBD1	TRBJ2-2	TRBV5-1	.	CASSWGDRVAGELFF	TGCGCCAGCAGCTGGGGGGACAGGGTCGCCGGGGAGCTGTTTTTT
TRBD1	TRBJ1-2	TRBV5-6	.	CASSVGTGGYTF	TGTGCCAGCAGCGTTGGGACAGGGGGCTACACCTTC